This T cell receptor beta chain was sequenced in a study of T cell changes during pregnancy in multiple sclerosis. From germline, CDR1 is MNHEY and CDR2 SMNVEV (reference sequence). Trimming took off 5 bases at V and 3 bases at J, with 11 bases between the two ends. There are 13 residues in the CDR3. The method was immunoSEQ multiplex PCR; TCRdb's version includes in-frame clones alone and lacks a portion of them. The sample lists tens of thousands of clones, roughly 90% seen once, with around 0.93% in the top ten. V gene TRBV27 combines with J gene TRBJ2-7, with a tentative D call TRBD1 (6 bases). The sequencing here drew on peripheral blood, taken before pregnancy. The source of this sequence is a female donor with multiple sclerosis, enrolled in a pregnancy study. The CDR3 DNA follows: TGTGCCAGCAGTCCCGGGACACACTACGAGCAGTACTTC. Translation gives CASSPGTHYEQYF.